This T cell receptor beta chain was sequenced for a study of T cell responses to AZD1222 COVID-19 vaccine. Sequencing was performed with immunoSEQ multiplex PCR; in TCRdb, only in-frame clones are kept and a portion is missing. This sample has some 60,000 clones; 89% occur once, and the top ten carry 6% to 7.5%. This receptor was obtained from an adult who received the AZD1222 COVID-19 vaccine. This specimen was peripheral blood, taken 28 days after the second AZD1222 dose.

CDR3 loop: CATYPSTVGGYTF. The CDR3 DNA follows: TGTGCCACGTACCCGTCCACCGTGGGTGGCTACACCTTC. The J gene is TRBJ1-2, the V gene TRBV19; D remains ambiguous. The CDR3 totals 13 residues. The V end was cut by 10 bases, the J end by 7 bases, with 19 bases between. Per germline, CDR1 LNHDA and CDR2 SQIVND (reference sequence).